What follows are 9 T cell receptor beta chains derived from one specimen sequenced in a study of OX40 agonist ivuxolimab in advanced cancers. The repertoire was sequenced with immunoSEQ multiplex PCR; TCRdb's copy has only in-frame clones and lacks some. The table shows 65,000 to 95,000 clones, with 85% to 95% occurring only once. Sequenced material: CD4+ or CD8+ T cells sorted from blood, taken in a trial of the OX40 agonist ivuxolimab. The receptors originated from an adult with an advanced solid tumor such as melanoma, head and neck, liver or kidney cancer.

This clone appeared once. This chain joins TRBV19 and TRBJ2-3; D is uncertain. Trimming shortened V by 5 bases and J by 0 bases, and 9 bases separated the two germline ends. Germline V gene sequence: CDR1 LNHDA, CDR2 SQIVND (reference sequence). The length of the CDR3 is 14 residues. This CDR3 reads CASSFQDSTDTQYF. The CDR3 region has the DNA TGTGCCAGTAGTTTCCAAGATAGCACAGATACGCAGTATTTT.

This chain links TRBV19 with TRBJ2-1; weak D call: TRBD2 (5 bases). The length of the CDR3 is 15 residues. The V and J ends lost 5 bases and 9 bases respectively, with 20 bases between them. Germline V gives CDR1 LNHDA, CDR2 SQIVND (reference sequence). DNA for the CDR3: TGTGCCAGTAGTGTTCTAGCCCTCATCGGTGGTGAGCAGTTCTTC. The encoded protein is CASSVLALIGGEQFF. The complete variable domain, with remaining parts taken from reference TRBV19 and TRBJ2-1, reads DGGITQSPKYLFRKEGQNVTLSCEQNLNHDAMYWYRQDPGQGLRLIYYSQIVNDFQKGDIAEGYSVSREKKESFPLTVTSAQKNPTAFYLCASSVLALIGGEQFFGPGTRLTVL.

The V and J genes are TRBV7-2 and TRBJ2-4; 7 bases match TRBD1. The V and J ends lost 5 bases and 1 base, in that order; junction bases with no gene match: 5. Per germline, CDR1 SGHTA and CDR2 FQGNSA. The CDR3 sequence is 15 residues long. The CDR3, as DNA: TGTGCCAGCAGCGCCCCACAGGGGGCCAAAAACATTCAGTACTTC. Protein product: CASSAPQGAKNIQYF.

The gene calls are TRBV6-1 and TRBJ2-6; no clear D. The V end was cut by 10 bases, the J end by 2 bases, with 12 bases between. From germline, CDR1 is MNHNS and CDR2 SASEGT. This CDR3 has 14 residues. For the CDR3, the DNA is TGTGCCACCCTCCGGGTTGCTGGGGCCAACGTCCTGACTTTC. This codes for CATLRVAGANVLTF.

This rearrangement joins TRBV10-3 to TRBJ1-5; D possibly corresponds to TRBD1 (5 bases). From germline, CDR1 is ENHRY and CDR2 SYGVKD. V shed 10 bases and J shed 4 bases, with 23 bases lying between them. This CDR3 comprises 16 residues. The CDR3 here is CATRDPSRGLNQPQHF. In DNA form, the CDR3 reads TGTGCCACCCGGGACCCCTCCCGAGGTCTAAATCAGCCCCAGCATTTT.

The V and J genes are TRBV11-3 and TRBJ2-1; D gene uncertain. V lost 1 base, J lost 5 bases, and 12 bases lay in between. The CDR3 covers 15 residues. The germline V gene has CDR1 SGHNT and CDR2 YENEEA. The CDR3 bases are TGTGCCAGCAGCTTAGCACAAGGGCCACACAATGAGCAGTTCTTC. The encoded protein is CASSLAQGPHNEQFF.

J is TRBJ2-5 and V is TRBV29-1; weak D call: TRBD2 (6 bases). Germline values: CDR1 SQVTM, CDR2 ANQGSEA. Trimming shortened V by 8 bases and J by 5 bases, and 9 bases separated the two germline ends. CDR3 length: 10 amino acids. The CDR3 is CSSSGETQYF. The CDR3 DNA is TGCAGCTCAAGCGGGGAGACCCAGTACTTC. Variable domain in full (rest from reference TRBV29-1 and TRBJ2-5): SAVISQKPSRDICQRGTSLTIQCQVDSQVTMMFWYRQQPGQSLTLIATANQGSEATYESGFVIDKFPISRPNLTFSTLTVSNMSPEDSSIYLCSSSGETQYFGPGTRLLVL.

The chain has TRBV5-1 and TRBJ2-7, with 7 bases fitting TRBD2. There are 15 residues in the CDR3. V dropped 0 bases and J dropped 6; count of bases not matched to a gene: 9. Germline V CDR1 and CDR2: SGHRS, YFSETQ. The CDR3 nucleotides read TGCGCCAGCAGCTTGGAAGGGAGGGCCTACGGCGAGCAGTACTTC. Its protein product is CASSLEGRAYGEQYF.

V and J are TRBV11-2 and TRBJ2-5, with 13 bases aligning to TRBD2. With V trimmed by 5 bases and J by 5 bases, 2 bases remained unmatched. Germline CDR1 and CDR2: SGHAT and FQNNGV. The length of the CDR3 is 14 residues. The CDR3 DNA sequence: TGTGCCAGCAGCAAGACTAGCGGGAGGGAGACCCAGTACTTC. It is translated as CASSKTSGRETQYF.